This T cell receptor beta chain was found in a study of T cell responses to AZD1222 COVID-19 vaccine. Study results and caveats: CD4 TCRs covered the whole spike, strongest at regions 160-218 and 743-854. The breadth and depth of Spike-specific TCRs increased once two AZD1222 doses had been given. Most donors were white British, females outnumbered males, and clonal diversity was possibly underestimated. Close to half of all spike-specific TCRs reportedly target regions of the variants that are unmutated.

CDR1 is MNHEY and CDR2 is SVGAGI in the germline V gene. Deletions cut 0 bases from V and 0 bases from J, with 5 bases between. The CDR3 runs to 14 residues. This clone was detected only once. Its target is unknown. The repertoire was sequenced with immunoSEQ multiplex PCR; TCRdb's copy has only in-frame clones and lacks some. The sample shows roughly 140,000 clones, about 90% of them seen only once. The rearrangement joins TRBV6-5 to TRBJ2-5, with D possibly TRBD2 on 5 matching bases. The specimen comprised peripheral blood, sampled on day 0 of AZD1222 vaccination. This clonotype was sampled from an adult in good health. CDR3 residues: CASSYSGDQETQYF. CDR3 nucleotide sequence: TGTGCCAGCAGTTACTCGGGAGACCAAGAGACCCAGTACTTC.